This T cell receptor beta chain was recovered during a study of T cell responses to AZD1222 COVID-19 vaccine. Broader study findings: Donors in the cohort were predominantly white British and more often female, and clonal diversity was possibly underestimated. Unmutated regions of variants are reportedly targeted by nearly half of spike-specific TCRs. Spike-wide vaccine-associated CD4 TCRs dominated at 160-218 and 743-854.

Repertoires were generated with immunoSEQ multiplex PCR, while TCRdb's copy carries only in-frame clones and drops some. Among about 90,000 clones, around nine tenths were seen once, and the ten largest hold 16%. Trimming shortened V by 6 bases and J by 0 bases, and 12 bases separated the two germline ends. Per germline, CDR1 MDHEN and CDR2 SYDVKM. The CDR3 extends over 14 amino acids. Notes on this clone: Its antigen is not identified.

The sample in question was peripheral blood, obtained on day 0 of AZD1222 vaccination. The rearrangement uses TRBV28 and TRBJ2-7; possibly TRBD1 for D (5 bases). The source is an adult in good health. The CDR3 protein is CASRRQLSSYEQYF. DNA for the CDR3: TGTGCCAGCAGGCGACAGCTCAGCTCCTACGAGCAGTACTTC.